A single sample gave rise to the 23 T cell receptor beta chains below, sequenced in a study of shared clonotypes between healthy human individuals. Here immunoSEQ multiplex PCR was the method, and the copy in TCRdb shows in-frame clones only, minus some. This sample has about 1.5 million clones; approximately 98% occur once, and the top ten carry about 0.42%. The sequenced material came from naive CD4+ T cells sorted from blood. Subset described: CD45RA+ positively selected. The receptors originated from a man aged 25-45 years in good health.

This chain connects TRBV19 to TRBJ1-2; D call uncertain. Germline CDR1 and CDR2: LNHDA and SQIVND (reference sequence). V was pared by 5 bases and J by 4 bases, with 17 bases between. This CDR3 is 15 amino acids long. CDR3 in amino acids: CASSPWTSIGYGYTF. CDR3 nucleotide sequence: TGTGCCAGTAGTCCCTGGACGTCAATCGGCTATGGCTACACCTTC. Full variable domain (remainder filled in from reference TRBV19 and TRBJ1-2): DGGITQSPKYLFRKEGQNVTLSCEQNLNHDAMYWYRQDPGQGLRLIYYSQIVNDFQKGDIAEGYSVSREKKESFPLTVTSAQKNPTAFYLCASSPWTSIGYGYTFGSGTRLTVV.

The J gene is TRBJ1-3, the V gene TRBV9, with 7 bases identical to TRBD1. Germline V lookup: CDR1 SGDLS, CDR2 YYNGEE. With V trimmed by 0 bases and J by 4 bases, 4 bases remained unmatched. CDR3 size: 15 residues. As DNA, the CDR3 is TGTGCCAGCAGCGTAGCAGGGACAGACGGAAACACCATATATTTT. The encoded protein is CASSVAGTDGNTIYF. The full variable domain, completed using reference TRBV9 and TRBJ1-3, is DSGVTQTPKHLITATGQRVTLRCSPRSGDLSVYWYQQSLDQGLQFLIQYYNGEERAKGNILERFSAQQFPDLHSELNLSSLELGDSALYFCASSVAGTDGNTIYFGEGSWLTVV.

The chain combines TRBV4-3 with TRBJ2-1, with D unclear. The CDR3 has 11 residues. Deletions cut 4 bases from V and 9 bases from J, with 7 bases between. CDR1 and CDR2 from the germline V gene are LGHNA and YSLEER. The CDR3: CASSRLGEQFF. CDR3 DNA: TGCGCCAGCAGCCGATTGGGTGAGCAGTTCTTC.

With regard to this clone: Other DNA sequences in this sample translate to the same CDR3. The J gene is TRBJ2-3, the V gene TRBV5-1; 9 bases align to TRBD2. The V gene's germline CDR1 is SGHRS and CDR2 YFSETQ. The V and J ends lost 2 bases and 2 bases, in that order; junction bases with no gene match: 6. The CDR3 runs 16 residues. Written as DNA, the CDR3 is TGCGCCAGCAGCTTAGTTGGCGGGAGGGCCACAGATACGCAGTATTTT. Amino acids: CASSLVGGRATDTQYF.

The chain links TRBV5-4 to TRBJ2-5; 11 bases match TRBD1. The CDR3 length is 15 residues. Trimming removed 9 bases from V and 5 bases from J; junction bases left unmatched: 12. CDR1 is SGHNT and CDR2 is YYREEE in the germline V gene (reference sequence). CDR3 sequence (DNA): TGTGCCACCGCGGGGGACAGGGGGACACGTGAGACCCAGTACTTC. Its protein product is CATAGDRGTRETQYF.

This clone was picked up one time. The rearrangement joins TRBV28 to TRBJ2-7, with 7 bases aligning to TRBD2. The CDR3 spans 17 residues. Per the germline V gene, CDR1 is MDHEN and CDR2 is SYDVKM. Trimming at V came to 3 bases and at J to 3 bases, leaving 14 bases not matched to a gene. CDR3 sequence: CASSFLLGGSNIYEQYF. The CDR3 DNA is TGTGCCAGCAGTTTCCTCCTGGGGGGGAGTAATATCTACGAGCAGTACTTC.

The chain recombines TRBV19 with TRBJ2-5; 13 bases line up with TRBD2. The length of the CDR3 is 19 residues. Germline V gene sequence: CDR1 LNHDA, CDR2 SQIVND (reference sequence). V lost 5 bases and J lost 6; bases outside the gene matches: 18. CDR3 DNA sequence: TGTGCCAGTAGTTTCCGATGGAGAACCGGGACTAGCGGGATAAAGACCCAGTACTTC. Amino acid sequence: CASSFRWRTGTSGIKTQYF.

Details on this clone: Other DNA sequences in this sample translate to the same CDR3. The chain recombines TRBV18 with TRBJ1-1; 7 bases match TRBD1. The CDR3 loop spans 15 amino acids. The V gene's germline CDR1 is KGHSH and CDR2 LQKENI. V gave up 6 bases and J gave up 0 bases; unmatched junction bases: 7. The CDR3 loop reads CASSPGTVMNTEAFF. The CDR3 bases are TGTGCCAGCTCCCCCGGGACAGTAATGAACACTGAAGCTTTCTTT. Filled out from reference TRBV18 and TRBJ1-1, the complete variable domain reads NAGVMQNPRHLVRRRGQEARLRCSPMKGHSHVYWYRQLPEEGLKFMVYLQKENIIDESGMPKERFSAEFPKEGPSILRIQQVVRGDSAAYFCASSPGTVMNTEAFFGQGTRLTVV.

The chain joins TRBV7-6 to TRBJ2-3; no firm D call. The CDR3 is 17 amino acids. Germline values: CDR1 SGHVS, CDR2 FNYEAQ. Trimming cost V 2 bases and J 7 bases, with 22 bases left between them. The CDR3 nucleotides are TGTGCCAGCAGCTTAAGGGCTGGAGCCGAGACGTACTATACGCAGTATTTT. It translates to CASSLRAGAETYYTQYF. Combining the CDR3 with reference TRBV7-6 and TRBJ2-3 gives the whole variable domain GAGVSQSPRYKVTKRGQDVALRCDPISGHVSLYWYRQALGQGPEFLTYFNYEAQQDKSGLPNDRFSAERPEGSISTLTIQRTEQRDSAMYRCASSLRAGAETYYTQYFGPGTRLTVL.

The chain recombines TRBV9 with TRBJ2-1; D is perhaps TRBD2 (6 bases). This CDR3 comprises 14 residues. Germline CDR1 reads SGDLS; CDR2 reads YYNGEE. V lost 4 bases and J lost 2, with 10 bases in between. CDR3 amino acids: CASSTSGAYNEQFF. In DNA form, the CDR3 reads TGTGCCAGCAGCACCTCGGGAGCCTACAATGAGCAGTTCTTC.

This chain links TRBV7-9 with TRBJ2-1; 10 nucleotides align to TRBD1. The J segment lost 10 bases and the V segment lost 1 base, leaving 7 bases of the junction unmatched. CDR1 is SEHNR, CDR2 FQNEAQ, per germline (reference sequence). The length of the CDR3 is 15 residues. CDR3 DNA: TGTGCCAGCAGCTTAGTAGTGACAGGGGGCCGGGAGCAGTTCTTC. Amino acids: CASSLVVTGGREQFF. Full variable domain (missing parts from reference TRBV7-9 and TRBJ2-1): DTGVSQNPRHKITKRGQNVTFRCDPISEHNRLYWYRQTLGQGPEFLTYFQNEAQLEKSRLLSDRFSAERPKGSFSTLEIQRTEQGDSAMYLCASSLVVTGGREQFFGPGTRLTVL.

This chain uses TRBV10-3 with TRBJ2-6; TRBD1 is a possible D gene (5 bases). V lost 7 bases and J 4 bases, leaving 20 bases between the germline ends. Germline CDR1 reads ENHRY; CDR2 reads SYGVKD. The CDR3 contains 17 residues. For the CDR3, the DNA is TGTGCCATCAACTTAGGCGACAGAGGATTCGGGGCCAACGTCCTGACTTTC. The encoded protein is CAINLGDRGFGANVLTF.

The CDR3 sequence: CASSGHGNRWTEAFF. The CDR3 DNA follows: TGTGCCAGCAGCGGCCATGGAAACAGATGGACTGAAGCTTTCTTT. This sequence joins TRBV7-9 and TRBJ1-1; D is unresolved. The CDR3 length is 15 residues. V lost 5 bases and J lost 5, with 18 bases in between. Germline-derived CDR1 and CDR2 are SEHNR and FQNEAQ (reference sequence). Drawing the rest from reference TRBV7-9 and TRBJ1-1, the complete variable domain is DTGVSQNPRHKITKRGQNVTFRCDPISEHNRLYWYRQTLGQGPEFLTYFQNEAQLEKSRLLSDRFSAERPKGSFSTLEIQRTEQGDSAMYLCASSGHGNRWTEAFFGQGTRLTVV.

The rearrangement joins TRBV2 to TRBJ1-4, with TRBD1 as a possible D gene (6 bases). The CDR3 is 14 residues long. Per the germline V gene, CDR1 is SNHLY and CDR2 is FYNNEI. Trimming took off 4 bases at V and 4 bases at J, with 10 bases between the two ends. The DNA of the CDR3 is TGTGCCAGCAGTGCGACAGGTGTTAATGAAAAACTGTTTTTT. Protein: CASSATGVNEKLFF.

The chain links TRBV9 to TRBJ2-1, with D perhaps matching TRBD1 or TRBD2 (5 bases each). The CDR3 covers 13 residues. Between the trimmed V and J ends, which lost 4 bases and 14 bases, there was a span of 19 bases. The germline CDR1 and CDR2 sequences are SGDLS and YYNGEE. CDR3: CASSFRTGTEEFF. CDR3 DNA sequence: TGTGCCAGCAGCTTCCGAACCGGGACCGAGGAGTTCTTC.

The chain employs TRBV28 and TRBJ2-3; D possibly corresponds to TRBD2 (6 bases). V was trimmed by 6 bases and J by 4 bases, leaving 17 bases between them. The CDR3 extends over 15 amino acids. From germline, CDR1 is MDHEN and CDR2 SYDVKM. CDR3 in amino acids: CASSQLWEEADTQYF. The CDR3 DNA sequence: TGTGCCAGCAGCCAACTGTGGGAGGAAGCAGATACGCAGTATTTT.

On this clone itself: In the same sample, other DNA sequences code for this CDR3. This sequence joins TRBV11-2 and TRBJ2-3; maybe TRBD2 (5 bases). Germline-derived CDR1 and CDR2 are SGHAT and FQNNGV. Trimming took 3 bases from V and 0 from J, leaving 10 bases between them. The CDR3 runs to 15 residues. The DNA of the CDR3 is TGTGCCAGCAGCTTCCGGGGAGTAAGCACAGATACGCAGTATTTT. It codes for CASSFRGVSTDTQYF. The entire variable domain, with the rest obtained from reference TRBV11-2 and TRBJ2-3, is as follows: EAGVAQSPRYKIIEKRQSVAFWCNPISGHATLYWYQQILGQGPKLLIQFQNNGVVDDSQLPKDRFSAERLKGVDSTLKIQPAKLEDSAVYLCASSFRGVSTDTQYFGPGTRLTVL.

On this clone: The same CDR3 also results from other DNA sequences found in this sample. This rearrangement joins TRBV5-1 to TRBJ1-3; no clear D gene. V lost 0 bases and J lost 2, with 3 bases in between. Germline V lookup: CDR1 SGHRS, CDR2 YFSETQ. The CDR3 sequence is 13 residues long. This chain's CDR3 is CASSLGTGNTIYF. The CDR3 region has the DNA TGCGCCAGCAGCTTGGGAACTGGAAACACCATATATTTT.

Here the CDR3 reads CASSTGQGVRETQYF. In DNA, the CDR3 is TGTGCCAGCAGCACCGGACAGGGCGTCCGAGAGACCCAGTACTTC. The chain combines TRBV6-6 with TRBJ2-5, with 8 bases aligning to TRBD1. V was clipped by 6 bases and J by 4 bases; unmatched bases: 10. CDR1 is MNHNY and CDR2 is SVGAGI in the germline V gene (reference sequence). The length of the CDR3 is 15 residues.

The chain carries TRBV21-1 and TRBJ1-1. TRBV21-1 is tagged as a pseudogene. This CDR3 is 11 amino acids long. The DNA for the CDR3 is TGTGCCCGCCGGAGGAACACTGAAGCTTTCTTT. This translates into CARRRNTEAFF.

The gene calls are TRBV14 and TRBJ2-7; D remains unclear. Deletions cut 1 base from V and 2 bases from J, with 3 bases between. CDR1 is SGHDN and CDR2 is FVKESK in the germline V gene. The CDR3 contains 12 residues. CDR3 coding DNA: TGTGCCAGCAGCCAAGTAACCTACGAGCAGTACTTC. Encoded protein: CASSQVTYEQYF.

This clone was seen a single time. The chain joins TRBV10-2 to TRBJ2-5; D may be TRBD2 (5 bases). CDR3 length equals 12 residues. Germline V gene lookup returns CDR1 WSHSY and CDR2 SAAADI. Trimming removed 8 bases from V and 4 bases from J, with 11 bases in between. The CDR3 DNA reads TGCGCCAGCGGGGTTAGCGTAGAGACCCAGTACTTC. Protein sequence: CASGVSVETQYF.

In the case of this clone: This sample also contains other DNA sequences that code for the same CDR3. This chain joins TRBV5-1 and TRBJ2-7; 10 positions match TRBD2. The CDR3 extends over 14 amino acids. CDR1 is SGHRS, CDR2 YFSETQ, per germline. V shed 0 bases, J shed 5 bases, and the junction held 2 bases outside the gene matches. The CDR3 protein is CASSLASGRDEQYF. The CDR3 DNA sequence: TGCGCCAGCAGCTTGGCTAGCGGGAGAGACGAGCAGTACTTC.